These 22 T cell receptor beta chains originate from one sample sequenced in a study of human T cells and chemical hapten exposure. TCRdb independently ran MiXCR on the RACE reads; one entry per CDR3 protein. The sample yields roughly 200,000 distinct CDR3 sequences, about 22% seen once. Time point noted: patch test 1, 2 weeks after DPC sensitization. As to treatment: therapeutic diphenylcyclopropenone sensitization with weekly scalp DPC. Sequenced here: whole blood, sampled in connection with sensitization to the hapten diphenylcyclopropenone (DPC). The receptors here all came from a woman between 50 and 59 years old with alopecia areata. Some clones in this sample may be carry-over from other donors' samples.

The chain uses TRBV4-2 and TRBJ2-1; 10 bases are a match to TRBD2. The J segment lost 5 bases and the V segment lost 0 bases, leaving 1 base of the junction unmatched. Germline assignment: CDR1 LGHNA and CDR2 YNFKEQ. CDR3 length: 15 residues. The CDR3 loop reads CASSQDGTSDNEQFF. For the CDR3, the DNA is TGTGCCAGCAGCCAAGACGGGACTAGCGACAATGAGCAGTTCTTC.

The chain has TRBV20-1 and TRBJ2-7, with unresolved D. The germline V gene has CDR1 DFQATT and CDR2 SNEGSKA (reference sequence). The CDR3 length is 12 residues. V lost 5 bases, J lost 7 bases, and 15 bases lay in between. This CDR3 reads CSAALGLGEQYF. The CDR3 nucleotides are TGCAGTGCTGCGTTAGGGCTGGGGGAGCAGTACTTC.

The chain uses TRBV6-2 or TRBV6-3 and TRBJ2-7, with D uncertain. There are 15 residues in the CDR3. Trimming shortened V by 7 bases and J by 4 bases, and 20 bases separated the two germline ends. Germline-derived CDR1 and CDR2 are MNHEY and SVGEGT. The CDR3 spells CASKTSAGVNYEQYF. The DNA of the CDR3 is TGTGCCAGCAAGACCTCAGCTGGCGTAAATTACGAGCAGTACTTC.

The chain joins TRBV20-1 to TRBJ1-5; no firm D call. The germline gives CDR1 DFQATT, CDR2 SNEGSKA (reference sequence). V was trimmed by 5 bases and J by 3 bases, leaving 14 bases between them. There are 14 residues in the CDR3. DNA for the CDR3: TGCAGTGCTCGAAGCAGCCTTACCAATCAGCCCCAGCATTTT. Amino acid sequence: CSARSSLTNQPQHF.

This clonotype was seen more than once but under ten times. The chain uses TRBV12-3 or TRBV12-4 and TRBJ1-1; TRBD1 is a possible D gene (5 bases). The CDR3 is made up of 14 amino acids. Trimming removed 2 bases from V and 5 bases from J, with 12 bases in between. The DNA of the CDR3 is TGTGCCAGCAGTTTATTTGCGGGGGATACTGAAGCTTTCTTT. It encodes CASSLFAGDTEAFF.

The chain uses TRBV5-1 and TRBJ2-7; TRBD2 aligns across 7 bases. Looked up from germline, CDR1 is SGHRS and CDR2 is YFSETQ. Trimming removed 4 bases from V and 2 bases from J; junction bases left unmatched: 9. The CDR3 runs to 15 residues. The CDR3 sequence: CASSPEAGSTYEQYF. CDR3 nucleotides: TGCGCCAGCAGCCCCGAAGCGGGATCCACCTACGAGCAGTACTTC. Using reference TRBV5-1 and TRBJ2-7 for the parts outside the CDR3, the full variable domain is KAGVTQTPRYLIKTRGQQVTLSCSPISGHRSVSWYQQTPGQGLQFLFEYFSETQRNKGNFPGRFSGRQFSNSRSEMNVSTLELGDSALYLCASSPEAGSTYEQYFGPGTRLTVT.

This clonotype was detected only a few times. The V gene is TRBV29-1, the J gene TRBJ1-6; 12 nucleotides agree with TRBD1. The V and J ends lost 6 bases and 7 bases, in that order; junction bases with no gene match: 4. Germline loops: CDR1 SQVTM, CDR2 ANQGSEA. CDR3 size: 14 residues. Written as DNA, the CDR3 is TGCAGCGTCGGGACAGGGGGCCGGAATTCACCCCTCCACTTT. The encoded protein is CSVGTGGRNSPLHF.

V gene TRBV21-1 combines with J gene TRBJ2-6; the DNA was not compared with TRBD1, the D call given in the table. TRBV21-1 is a known pseudogene. The CDR3 covers 18 residues. The CDR3 spells CASSKKTGLLVGANVLTF. The DNA of the CDR3 is TGTGCCAGCAGCAAAAAGACAGGTCTACTCGTAGGGGCCAACGTCCTGACTTTC.

This clonotype was detected only a few times. The chain joins TRBV30 to TRBJ1-3; TRBD1 matches at 8 bases. CDR1 is GTSNPN, CDR2 SVGIG, per germline (reference sequence). The CDR3 consists of 12 residues. The V and J ends lost 5 bases and 4 bases, in that order; junction bases with no gene match: 1. CDR3 sequence (DNA): TGTGCCTGGGCAGGGGGCGGAAACACCATATATTTT. Its translation: CAWAGGGNTIYF.

The chain uses TRBV28 and TRBJ1-2, with 10 bases lining up with TRBD1. Trimming took 3 bases from V and 5 from J; bases not matched to a gene: 6. Germline CDR1 MDHEN, CDR2 SYDVKM. There are 15 residues in the CDR3. CDR3 sequence reads: CASSFRTGGIYGYTF. Here the CDR3 DNA reads TGTGCCAGCAGTTTTAGGACAGGGGGTATTTATGGCTACACCTTC.

Only a few counts were recorded for this clonotype. The rearrangement links TRBV12-3 or TRBV12-4 to TRBJ2-2; D remains unclear. CDR3 size: 15 residues. V shed 3 bases and J shed 7 bases, with 15 bases lying between them. CDR3 sequence reads: CASSFGPEHVGELFF. The CDR3 DNA follows: TGTGCCAGCAGTTTTGGGCCGGAGCACGTCGGGGAGCTGTTTTTT.

This chain connects TRBV20-1 to TRBJ1-5; the D gene is possibly TRBD1 (5 bases). V was pared by 3 bases and J by 6 bases, with 15 bases between. This CDR3 spans 14 amino acids. The germline V gene has CDR1 DFQATT and CDR2 SNEGSKA (reference sequence). CDR3 region: CSARAGGGGQPQHF. The CDR3 coding sequence is TGCAGTGCTAGGGCCGGGGGAGGCGGTCAGCCCCAGCATTTT.

This clonotype was recorded many times. The genes are TRBV5-5 and TRBJ2-2, with D unresolved. Germline values: CDR1 SGHKS, CDR2 YYEKEE (reference sequence). There are 16 residues in the CDR3. Trimming removed 2 bases from V and 7 bases from J, with 18 bases in between. CDR3 bases: TGTGCCAGCAGCTTCTCTAGAGCCCGATCGGACGGGGAGCTGTTTTTT. This encodes CASSFSRARSDGELFF.

The CDR3 nucleotides are TGCAGTGCTAGTTCGGCAGTCCAAGAGACCCAGTACTTC. This gives the protein CSASSAVQETQYF. This chain uses TRBV20-1 with TRBJ2-5, with no clear D. This CDR3 is 13 amino acids long. Trimming took off 3 bases at V and 1 base at J, with 9 bases between the two ends. The germline V gene encodes CDR1 DFQATT and CDR2 SNEGSKA (reference sequence).

The rearrangement uses TRBV21-1 and TRBJ1-5. TRBV21-1 is reported as a pseudogene. The CDR3 spans 15 residues. CDR3 DNA: TGTGCCAGCAGCGCCCGGACGGGGAGGAATCAGCCCCAGCATTTT. Its translation is CASSARTGRNQPQHF.

This clonotype was picked up a small number of times. This chain links TRBV30 with TRBJ2-1, with no clear D. The CDR3 has 13 residues. V lost 1 base and J 0 bases, leaving 4 bases between the germline ends. Per the germline V gene, CDR1 is GTSNPN and CDR2 is SVGIG (reference sequence). The CDR3 DNA is TGTGCCTGGAGTGCAAGCTCCTACAATGAGCAGTTCTTC. It specifies CAWSASSYNEQFF. The full variable domain, completed using reference TRBV30 and TRBJ2-1, is SQTIHQWPATLVQPVGSPLSLECTVEGTSNPNLYWYRQAAGRGLQLLFYSVGIGQISSEVPQNLSASRPQDRQFILSSKKLLLSDSGFYLCAWSASSYNEQFFGPGTRLTVL.

This rearrangement joins TRBV12-3 or TRBV12-4 to TRBJ1-4; D is undetermined. With 6 bases removed from V and 0 bases from J, the gap between germline ends came to 5 bases. The CDR3 is made up of 13 amino acids. The CDR3 DNA follows: TGTGCCAGCAGGACAACAACTAATGAAAAACTGTTTTTT. It translates to CASRTTTNEKLFF.

This clonotype was observed a handful of times. The rearrangement joins TRBV3-1 to TRBJ2-1; no reliable D call. Germline V gene data show CDR1 as LGHDT and CDR2 as YNNKEL (reference sequence). The CDR3 contains 13 residues. The germline V and J ends were trimmed by 1 base and 2 bases, with 3 bases remaining between them. The CDR3 reads CASSQVPYNEQFF. The CDR3 coding sequence is TGTGCCAGCAGCCAAGTACCCTACAATGAGCAGTTCTTC.

This clonotype was observed a handful of times. V gene TRBV5-1 combines with J gene TRBJ2-7, with D uncertain. The germline V gene encodes CDR1 SGHRS and CDR2 YFSETQ. V was clipped by 0 bases and J by 3 bases, with 7 bases between them. CDR3 length: 13 amino acids. The CDR3 protein is CASSLEVHYEQYF. CDR3 DNA: TGCGCCAGCAGCTTGGAAGTGCACTACGAGCAGTACTTC.

The gene calls are TRBV20-1 and TRBJ2-4; 8 positions agree with TRBD2. V lost 5 bases to trimming and J lost 0 bases; unmatched junction nucleotides: 12. The CDR3 consists of 17 residues. Germline V gives CDR1 DFQATT, CDR2 SNEGSKA (reference sequence). The CDR3 protein is CSAGKEVAGIAKNIQYF. The CDR3 nucleotides are TGCAGTGCTGGGAAAGAGGTAGCGGGAATAGCCAAAAACATTCAGTACTTC.

This chain connects TRBV29-1 to TRBJ2-1; 11 positions agree with TRBD2. The germline gives CDR1 SQVTM, CDR2 ANQGSEA. This CDR3 comprises 13 residues. Losses at the gene ends were 4 bases for V and 8 bases for J; bases not matched to a gene: 4. DNA for the CDR3: TGCAGCGTTGGCCCTAGCGGGGGGCATGAGCAGTTCTTC. Its translation is CSVGPSGGHEQFF.

This clonotype was detected a few times. The J gene is TRBJ1-5, the V gene TRBV7-2; tentative D call: TRBD1 (5 bases). Trimming took 2 bases from V and 7 from J, leaving 15 bases between them. The CDR3 runs to 15 residues. Germline CDR1 is SGHTA and CDR2 is FQGNSA. The CDR3 bases are TGTGCCAGCAGCTTAAAGGGGCCGGGCGGGCAGCCCCAGCATTTT. It is translated as CASSLKGPGGQPQHF. Filled out from reference TRBV7-2 and TRBJ1-5, the complete variable domain reads GAGVSQSPSNKVTEKGKDVELRCDPISGHTALYWYRQSLGQGLEFLIYFQGNSAPDKSGLPSDRFSAERTGGSVSTLTIQRTQQEDSAVYLCASSLKGPGGQPQHFGDGTRLSIL.